These 4 T cell receptor beta chains originate from one sample sequenced in a study of T cells in Graves' hyperthyroidism and ophthalmopathy. The investigators amplified TCR beta CDR3 regions from RNA transcripts. Using the HTBI primer set, a first-round RT-PCR was run on the TCR CDR3. TCRdb re-analysed the multiplex PCR reads in MiXCR, keeping a single row per CDR3 protein. The sample includes under 650,000 distinct CDR3 sequences, around 15% seen only once; the top ten take less than 4.5%. The specimen was blood. The receptors were sampled from a woman aged 30 to 39 with Graves' hyperthyroidism.

This clonotype was found many times. This chain links TRBV12-3 or TRBV12-4 with TRBJ1-1; D perhaps matches TRBD1 (5 bases). This CDR3 is built from 15 residues. The ends were cut back, 2 bases at V and 1 base at J, with 11 bases in the middle. For the CDR3, the DNA is TGTGCCAGCAGTTTAAGGTCCACAGGGAACACTGAAGCTTTCTTT. Protein: CASSLRSTGNTEAFF.

This clonotype has only a few counts. The chain couples TRBV9 to TRBJ2-3; no clear D gene. Trimming removed 0 bases at V and 0 bases at J, with 11 bases between. The germline V gene has CDR1 SGDLS and CDR2 YYNGEE. The CDR3 extends over 16 amino acids. CDR3 sequence: CASSVGGVRSTDTQYF. CDR3 sequence (DNA): TGTGCCAGCAGCGTAGGTGGCGTCCGTAGCACAGATACGCAGTATTTT.

This clonotype was detected ten times or more. This rearrangement joins TRBV12-3 or TRBV12-4 to TRBJ1-5; no clear D gene. V was clipped by 3 bases and J by 7 bases, with 7 bases between them. This CDR3 comprises 12 residues. The CDR3 sequence: CASSFGGQPQHF. The CDR3 nucleotides read TGTGCCAGCAGTTTTGGCGGGCAGCCCCAGCATTTT.

The chain links TRBV6-2 or TRBV6-3 to TRBJ2-7, with D uncertain. Deletions cut 7 bases from V and 2 bases from J, with 9 bases between. Germline assignment: CDR1 MNHEY and CDR2 SVGEGT. The CDR3 loop spans 12 amino acids. The CDR3 spells CASNDPTYEQYF. CDR3 in DNA: TGTGCCAGCAATGACCCCACCTACGAGCAGTACTTC.